These 15 T cell receptor beta chains were all obtained from the same sample, sequenced in a study of circulating and synovial CD4+ cells in juvenile arthritis. Some clones are missing from TCRdb's copy, which holds only in-frame ones; the method was immunoSEQ multiplex PCR. The repertoire consists of around 31,000 clones, with around 95% occurring once and the leading ten covering approximately 0.17%. Sequenced: CD4+ T cells from blood. These receptors all stem from a human donor with juvenile idiopathic arthritis.

This clone was observed a single time. The junction shows a germline mismatch at one end, possibly a read error. The CDR3 DNA follows: TGCGCCAGCACCCTGTCTCCCAGGGACTCTTTATCCTTC. Translated: CASTLSPRDSLSF. This chain joins TRBV5-1 and TRBJ1-2; TRBD1 might be the D (5 bases). The CDR3 covers 13 residues. Germline lookup yields CDR1 SGHRS and CDR2 YFSETQ.

This chain links TRBV28 with TRBJ2-1; D perhaps matches TRBD2 (6 bases). Germline V gene data show CDR1 as MDHEN and CDR2 as SYDVKM. This CDR3 comprises 14 residues. Between the trimmed V and J ends, which lost 5 bases and 2 bases, there was a span of 10 bases. CDR3 nucleotide sequence: TGTGCCAGCAGTCTTAGCGGTACCTACAATGAGCAGTTCTTC. It is translated as CASSLSGTYNEQFF.

The chain has TRBV7-8 and TRBJ2-5; 7 bases line up with TRBD2. The V gene end was trimmed by 2 bases and the J gene end by 11 bases; junction bases not matched to a gene: 14. This CDR3 has 15 residues. CDR1 and CDR2 from the germline V gene are SGHVS and FQNEAQ. CDR3 sequence reads: CASSLTPNTAGEQYF. In DNA form, the CDR3 reads TGTGCCAGCAGCTTAACCCCGAACACTGCGGGAGAGCAGTACTTC.

This sequence joins TRBV19 and TRBJ1-5; D is uncertain. The CDR3 runs to 13 residues. The germline gives CDR1 LNHDA, CDR2 SQIVND (reference sequence). V gave up 4 bases and J gave up 3 bases, with 7 bases separating them. This CDR3 is CASSNSDNQPQHF. CDR3 DNA sequence: TGTGCCAGTAGTAACTCCGACAATCAGCCCCAGCATTTT. The variable domain in full, with the rest retrieved from reference TRBV19 and TRBJ1-5, is DGGITQSPKYLFRKEGQNVTLSCEQNLNHDAMYWYRQDPGQGLRLIYYSQIVNDFQKGDIAEGYSVSREKKESFPLTVTSAQKNPTAFYLCASSNSDNQPQHFGDGTRLSIL.

The rearrangement links TRBV18 to TRBJ2-5; 9 nucleotides match TRBD1. The CDR3 spans 14 residues. The V and J ends lost 3 bases and 3 bases, in that order; junction bases with no gene match: 2. Per the germline V gene, CDR1 is KGHSH and CDR2 is LQKENI. The DNA for the CDR3 is TGTGCCAGCTCACCGACAGGGGGAAAAGAGACCCAGTACTTC. It specifies CASSPTGGKETQYF.

This chain joins TRBV2 and TRBJ2-1, with a weak D call TRBD2 (5 bases). Germline loops: CDR1 SNHLY, CDR2 FYNNEI. The germline V and J ends were trimmed by 1 base and 5 bases, with 12 bases remaining between them. This CDR3 has 15 amino acids. CDR3 nucleotide sequence: TGTGCCAGCAGTGAAGGGAGCGGCCGGCACAATGAGCAGTTCTTC. Protein sequence: CASSEGSGRHNEQFF.

About this clone: This sample also contains other DNA sequences that code for the same CDR3. J is TRBJ1-5 and V is TRBV28; no reliable D call. V gave up 9 bases and J gave up 5 bases, with 20 bases separating them. Germline CDR1 MDHEN, CDR2 SYDVKM. This CDR3 contains 15 residues. The CDR3 DNA reads as TGTGCCAGTACGGCCGGGGATATCCCATATCAGCCCCAGCATTTT. Amino acid sequence: CASTAGDIPYQPQHF.

The chain combines TRBV6-5 with TRBJ1-2; D remains unclear. Trimming took off 0 bases at V and 2 bases at J, with 7 bases between the two ends. Germline CDR1 reads MNHEY; CDR2 reads SVGAGI. The CDR3 has 14 amino acids. The CDR3 spells CASSYSSGNYGYTF. CDR3 nucleotide sequence: TGTGCCAGCAGTTACTCGTCGGGGAACTATGGCTACACCTTC.

A single count supports this clone. The gene calls are TRBV7-2 and TRBJ2-2; TRBD2 agrees at 14 bases. The CDR3 loop spans 16 amino acids. Trimming cost V 5 bases and J 5 bases; bases outside gene matches: 4. CDR1 is SGHTA and CDR2 is FQGNSA in the germline V gene. CDR3: CASSRLAGGRTGELFF. CDR3 in DNA: TGTGCCAGCAGCCGACTAGCGGGGGGGCGAACCGGGGAGCTGTTTTTT.

The chain recombines TRBV5-4 with TRBJ2-3, with D perhaps TRBD1 (5 bases). Germline CDR1 is SGHNT and CDR2 is YYREEE (reference sequence). V lost 4 bases and J lost 1, with 13 bases in between. CDR3 length: 15 amino acids. CDR3 residues: CASSARTTGTDTQYF. The CDR3 DNA sequence: TGTGCCAGCAGCGCGCGGACAACCGGCACAGATACGCAGTATTTT.

The rearrangement joins TRBV5-1 to TRBJ2-3, with a possible D match to TRBD2 (6 bases). V dropped 3 bases and J dropped 6 bases, with 14 bases sitting between them. This CDR3 region has 14 residues. The germline V gene has CDR1 SGHRS and CDR2 YFSETQ. CDR3 DNA: TGCGCCAGCAGCTGGGGGGACGCAGTCGATACGCAGTATTTT. This gives the protein CASSWGDAVDTQYF.

V and J are TRBV7-2 and TRBJ2-3; 10 bases map to TRBD1. The germline V gene encodes CDR1 SGHTA and CDR2 FQGNSA. The CDR3 is 19 amino acids. V dropped 5 bases and J dropped 2; count of bases not matched to a gene: 16. CDR3: CASSDKGTGATPPTDTQYF. As DNA, the CDR3 is TGTGCCAGCAGCGACAAAGGGACAGGGGCCACCCCCCCCACAGATACGCAGTATTTT.

The chain has TRBV7-2 and TRBJ2-1; possible D gene TRBD2, 5 bases. The CDR3 has 16 amino acids. CDR1 is SGHTA and CDR2 is FQGNSA in the germline V gene. Between the trimmed V and J ends, which lost 5 bases and 8 bases, there was a span of 22 bases. In nucleotides, the CDR3 is TGTGCCAGCAGCCCGAGTGTGGTTCTAGCCTCCTATGAGCAGTTCTTC. Its protein product is CASSPSVVLASYEQFF.

The chain combines TRBV5-4 with TRBJ2-3; 11 bases fit TRBD2. The V gene end was trimmed by 4 bases and the J gene end by 8 bases; junction bases not matched to a gene: 15. This CDR3 region has 17 residues. CDR1 is SGHNT and CDR2 is YYREEE in the germline V gene (reference sequence). As DNA, the CDR3 is TGTGCCAGCAGCCAAAGCGAACTAGCGGGGGCTGTCGGTACGCAGTATTTT. Residues: CASSQSELAGAVGTQYF.

This clone was detected once. V gene TRBV2 combines with J gene TRBJ2-5, with D possibly matching TRBD2 (7 bases). Germline values: CDR1 SNHLY, CDR2 FYNNEI. The CDR3 sequence is 16 residues long. Between the trimmed V and J ends, which lost 4 bases and 11 bases, there was a span of 26 bases. CDR3 residues: CASSALNSGGGREQYF. CDR3 sequence (DNA): TGTGCCAGCAGTGCCCTGAATTCGGGGGGCGGTCGAGAGCAGTACTTC.